One sample yielded the 9 T cell receptor beta chains listed below, sequenced in a study of regulatory T cells in long-lasting Graves disease. The authors built TCR beta libraries using iRepertoire HTBI primers and Arm-PCR of CDR3 regions. TCRdb itself ran the multiplex PCR reads through MiXCR, one entry per CDR3 protein. The table has 440,000 or so distinct CDR3 sequences, 16% seen once. Time point meaning: newly diagnosed GD, antithyroid drugs for less than 3 months. Extracted RNA from PBMCs served as the source of the TCR library. This same sample was also taken into another study, of T cells in Graves' hyperthyroidism and ophthalmopathy.

The sequences come from peripheral blood mononuclear cells (PBMCs), collected at new diagnosis, from a patient treated with antithyroid drugs. The receptors stem from a woman aged 25 to 45 with Graves disease.

The rearrangement joins TRBV27 to TRBJ2-1; TRBD2 aligns across 11 bases. The V gene's germline CDR1 is MNHEY and CDR2 SMNVEV (reference sequence). The V gene end was trimmed by 5 bases and the J gene end by 5 bases; junction bases not matched to a gene: 5. The CDR3 covers 15 residues. The CDR3 loop reads CASSTGTSGNNEQFF. In DNA form, the CDR3 reads TGTGCCAGCAGTACCGGGACTAGCGGTAACAATGAGCAGTTCTTC.

This clonotype was picked up a small number of times. The chain links TRBV29-1 to TRBJ1-2, with 8 positions matching TRBD1. Germline CDR1 reads SQVTM; CDR2 reads ANQGSEA. This CDR3 contains 13 residues. V was pared by 5 bases and J by 5 bases, with 7 bases of the junction left unmatched. CDR3 sequence (DNA): TGCAGCGTTAGGGGACAGGTCGAATATGGCTACACCTTC. Translated, it gives CSVRGQVEYGYTF.

This clonotype was recorded a few times. This chain uses TRBV30 with TRBJ1-5; no clear D gene. The CDR3 length is 14 residues. Trimming took 4 bases from V and 3 from J, leaving 13 bases between them. Germline V gene lookup returns CDR1 GTSNPN and CDR2 SVGIG (reference sequence). The CDR3 DNA follows: TGTGCCTGGAACGTCGGGCAGTTCAATCAGCCCCAGCATTTT. The encoded protein is CAWNVGQFNQPQHF.

This clonotype was seen ten or more times. This chain's CDR3 is CASSRRGQGLPTEQFF. DNA for the CDR3: TGTGCCAGCAGCCGCCGGGGACAGGGACTTCCTACTGAGCAGTTCTTC. The chain employs TRBV14 and TRBJ2-3; 9 bases match TRBD1. The end of the DNA is better explained by TRBJ2-1, so the J call may be wrong. The CDR3 has 16 amino acids. Per germline, CDR1 SGHDN and CDR2 FVKESK.

This clonotype has a handful of counts. The chain's CDR3 is CASSESLAGVLNSVTDTQYF. CDR3 bases: TGCGCCAGCAGTGAGTCACTAGCGGGAGTTTTGAATTCAGTCACAGATACGCAGTATTTT. V usage is TRBV10-2 and J usage is TRBJ2-3, with 11 bases identical to TRBD2. Germline V gene lookup returns CDR1 WSHSY and CDR2 SAAADI. There are 20 residues in the CDR3. Trimming removed 0 bases from V and 2 bases from J; junction bases left unmatched: 13.

Many counts were recorded for this clonotype. The CDR3 region is CASSYRASYEQYF. The CDR3 bases are TGTGCCAGCAGTTACCGGGCCTCCTACGAGCAGTACTTC. The chain joins TRBV6-2 or TRBV6-3 to TRBJ2-7; D gene uncertain. Germline assignment: CDR1 MNHEY and CDR2 SVGEGT. V was trimmed by 2 bases and J by 0 bases, leaving 5 bases between them. There are 13 residues in the CDR3.

The V gene is TRBV15, the J gene TRBJ2-1; 7 bases agree with TRBD2. The DNA end is a closer match to TRBJ2-5, so the J assignment may be wrong. This CDR3 region has 16 residues. CDR1 is LNHNV and CDR2 is YYDKDF in the germline V gene (reference sequence). The CDR3 spells CATSAWGGAAQETQYF. CDR3 DNA sequence: TGTGCCACCAGCGCTTGGGGGGGAGCGGCCCAAGAGACCCAGTACTTC.

The sample holds many counts of this clonotype. CDR3 coding DNA: TGCAGTGCTAGAGTGTCGGCTAGCGGGAGGGCCGGGTCCTACAATGAGCAGTTCTTC. It specifies CSARVSASGRAGSYNEQFF. This chain links TRBV20-1 with TRBJ2-1, with 12 nucleotides matching TRBD2. The germline gives CDR1 DFQATT, CDR2 SNEGSKA (reference sequence). V gave up 1 base and J gave up 1 base; unmatched junction bases: 11. CDR3 length equals 19 residues.

The chain couples TRBV15 to TRBJ1-2; D gene unclear. V was pared by 0 bases and J by 8 bases, with 7 bases between. The CDR3 runs to 12 residues. CDR1 and CDR2 (germline): LNHNV, YYDKDF (reference sequence). The CDR3, as DNA: TGTGCCACCAGCAGAGATGAGGAGGGCTACACCTTC. Its protein is CATSRDEEGYTF.